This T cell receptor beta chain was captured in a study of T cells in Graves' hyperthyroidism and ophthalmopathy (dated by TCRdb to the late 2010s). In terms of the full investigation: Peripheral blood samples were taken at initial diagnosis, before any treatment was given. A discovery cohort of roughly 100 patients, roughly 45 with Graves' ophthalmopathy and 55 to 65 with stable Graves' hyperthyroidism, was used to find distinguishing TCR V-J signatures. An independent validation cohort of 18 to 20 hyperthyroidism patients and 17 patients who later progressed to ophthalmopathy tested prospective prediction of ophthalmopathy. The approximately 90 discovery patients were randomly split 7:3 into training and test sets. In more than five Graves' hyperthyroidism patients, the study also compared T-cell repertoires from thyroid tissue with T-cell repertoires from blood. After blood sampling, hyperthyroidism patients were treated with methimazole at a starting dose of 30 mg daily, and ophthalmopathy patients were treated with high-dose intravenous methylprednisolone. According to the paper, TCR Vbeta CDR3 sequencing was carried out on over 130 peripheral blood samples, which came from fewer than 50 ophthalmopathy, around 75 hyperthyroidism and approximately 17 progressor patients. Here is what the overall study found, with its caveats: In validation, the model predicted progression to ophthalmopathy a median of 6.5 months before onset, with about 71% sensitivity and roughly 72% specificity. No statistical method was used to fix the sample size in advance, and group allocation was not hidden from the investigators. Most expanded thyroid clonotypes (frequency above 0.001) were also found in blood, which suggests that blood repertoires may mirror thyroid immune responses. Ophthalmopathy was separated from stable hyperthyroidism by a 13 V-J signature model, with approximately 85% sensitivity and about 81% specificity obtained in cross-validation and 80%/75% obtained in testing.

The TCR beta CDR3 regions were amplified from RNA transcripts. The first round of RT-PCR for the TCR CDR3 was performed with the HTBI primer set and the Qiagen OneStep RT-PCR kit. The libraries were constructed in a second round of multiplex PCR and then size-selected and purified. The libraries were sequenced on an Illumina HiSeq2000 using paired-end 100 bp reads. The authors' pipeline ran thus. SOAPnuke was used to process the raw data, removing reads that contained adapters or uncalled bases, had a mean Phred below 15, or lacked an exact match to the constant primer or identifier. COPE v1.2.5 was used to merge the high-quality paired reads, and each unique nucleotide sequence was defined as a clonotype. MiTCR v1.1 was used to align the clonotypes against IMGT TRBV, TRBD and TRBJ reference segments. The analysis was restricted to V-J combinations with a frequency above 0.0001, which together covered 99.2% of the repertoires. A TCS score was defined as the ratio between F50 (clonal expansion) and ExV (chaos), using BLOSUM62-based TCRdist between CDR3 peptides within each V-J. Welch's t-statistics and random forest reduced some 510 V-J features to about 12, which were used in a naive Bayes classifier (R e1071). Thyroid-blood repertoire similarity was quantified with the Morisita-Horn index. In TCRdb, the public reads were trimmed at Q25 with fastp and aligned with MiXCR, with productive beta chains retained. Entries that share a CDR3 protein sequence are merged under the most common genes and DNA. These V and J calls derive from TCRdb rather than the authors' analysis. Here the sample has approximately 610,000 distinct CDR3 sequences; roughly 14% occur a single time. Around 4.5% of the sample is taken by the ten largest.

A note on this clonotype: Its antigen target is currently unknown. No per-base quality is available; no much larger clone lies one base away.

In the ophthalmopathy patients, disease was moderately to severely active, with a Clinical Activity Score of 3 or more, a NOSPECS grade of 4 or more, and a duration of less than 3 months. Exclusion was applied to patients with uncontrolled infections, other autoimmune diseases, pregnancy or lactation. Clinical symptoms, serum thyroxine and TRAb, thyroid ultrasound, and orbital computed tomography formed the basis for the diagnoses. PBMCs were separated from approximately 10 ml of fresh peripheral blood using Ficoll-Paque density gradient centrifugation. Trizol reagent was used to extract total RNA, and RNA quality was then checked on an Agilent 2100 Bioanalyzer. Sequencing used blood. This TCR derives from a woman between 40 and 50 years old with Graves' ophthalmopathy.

The CDR3 protein is CASSLDGSGGRPLHF. The nucleotide sequence is TGTGCCAGCAGCTTAGATGGGTCGGGAGGGAGACCCCTCCACTTT. The chain is made from TRBV7-2 and TRBJ1-6; the D gene remains uncertain. The V end loses 1 base and the J end loses 12 bases, and a stretch of 16 bases separates them. As encoded in the germline V gene, CDR1 is SGHTA while CDR2 is FQGNSA. Including cysteine and phenylalanine, the CDR3 has 15 amino acids. Only the CDR3 region is kept as DNA, spanning 45 bases read in frame from base 1.